Below are 27 T cell receptor beta chains sequenced from a single sample in a study of post-analysis software for immune sequencing data. Study-wide points: Higher frequency in patients than in controls was seen for roughly five TRBV segments, with TRBV5-6, TRBV5-1 and TRBV20-1 among them.

Tagging with unique molecular identifiers was a feature of the TCR beta cDNA libraries. Using its own MiXCR run on the PCR reads, TCRdb lists one record per CDR3 protein. The sample shows around 770,000 distinct CDR3 sequences, around 45% of them seen only once. Their antigen targets remain unknown. The sequenced material came from blood. These receptors were collected from a girl aged 10 to 17 with multiple sclerosis.

This clonotype showed up just a few times. The gene calls are TRBV6-2 or TRBV6-3 and TRBJ2-7; tentative D call: TRBD2 (5 bases). CDR3 length: 18 amino acids. V lost 0 bases and J lost 2, with 20 bases in between. CDR1 and CDR2 (germline): MNHEY, SVGEGT. CDR3 amino acids: CASSYSGRRYVGAYEQYF. The CDR3 DNA reads as TGTGCCAGCAGTTACTCTGGGAGACGGTATGTCGGTGCCTACGAGCAGTACTTC.

In this sample, this clonotype turned up a few times. The chain joins TRBV4-1 to TRBJ2-7; TRBD1 matches at 9 bases. V shed 6 bases and J 4 bases; nucleotides not matched to a gene: 7. This CDR3 has 14 amino acids. Germline V CDR1 and CDR2: MGHRA, YSYEKL. The CDR3 loop reads CASSLKTGGYEQYF. Written as DNA, the CDR3 is TGCGCCAGCAGTCTAAAGACAGGGGGGTACGAGCAGTACTTC.

The chain uses TRBV20-1 and TRBJ2-5; D is unclear. With 6 bases removed from V and 4 bases from J, the gap between germline ends came to 18 bases. This CDR3 is built from 14 residues. Germline V gene data show CDR1 as DFQATT and CDR2 as SNEGSKA (reference sequence). The DNA of the CDR3 is TGCAGTGCAAATCCCTCTAGGGTTGGAGAGACCCAGTACTTC. Translating it yields CSANPSRVGETQYF.

Ten or more counts support this clonotype. The chain couples TRBV7-9 to TRBJ2-1; 7 nucleotides match TRBD2. Unmatched junction bases numbered 4, after V lost 4 bases and J lost 7 bases. CDR1 is SEHNR and CDR2 is FQNEAQ in the germline V gene (reference sequence). The CDR3 totals 13 residues. The CDR3 reads CASSSEGGNEQFF. CDR3 nucleotide sequence: TGTGCCAGCAGCTCGGAGGGAGGGAATGAGCAGTTCTTC.

This clonotype appeared once. V is TRBV4-1 and J is TRBJ2-1; tentatively, D is TRBD2 (6 bases). CDR3 length equals 16 residues. V was trimmed by 1 base and J by 0 bases, leaving 10 bases between them. Germline-derived CDR1 and CDR2 are MGHRA and YSYEKL. CDR3 amino acids: CASSQGRGSSYNEQFF. DNA of the CDR3: TGCGCCAGCAGCCAAGGTCGGGGGAGCTCCTACAATGAGCAGTTCTTC.

The genes are TRBV28 and TRBJ1-2, with 7 bases lining up with TRBD1. Germline CDR1 reads MDHEN; CDR2 reads SYDVKM. The CDR3 is 15 amino acids. V was pared by 4 bases and J by 6 bases, with 11 bases of the junction left unmatched. The CDR3 DNA reads TGTGCCAGCAGTTGGTCCGGACAGGCCATTAATGGCTACACCTTC. Translating gives CASSWSGQAINGYTF.

This clonotype was detected only a few times. This chain joins TRBV7-2 and TRBJ2-7; the match to TRBD1 covers 9 bases. Germline lookup yields CDR1 SGHTA and CDR2 FQGNSA. The CDR3 runs to 16 residues. The V and J ends lost 5 bases and 6 bases, in that order; junction bases with no gene match: 14. The chain's CDR3 is CASSPFLGQGGSEQYF. In DNA, the CDR3 is TGTGCCAGCAGCCCTTTTTTGGGACAGGGCGGAAGCGAGCAGTACTTC.

The table lists this clonotype with a few counts. This chain connects TRBV12-3 or TRBV12-4 to TRBJ2-7; no definite D call. CDR3 length equals 16 residues. V lost 6 bases and J lost 0, with 18 bases in between. The CDR3, as DNA: TGTGCCAGCAGCCCCCGGACCAACTGGGACTCCTACGAGCAGTACTTC. It specifies CASSPRTNWDSYEQYF.

This clonotype was seen a few times. J is TRBJ2-5 and V is TRBV7-2; 7 bases map to TRBD2. The V and J ends lost 2 bases and 2 bases, in that order; junction bases with no gene match: 8. CDR1 SGHTA and CDR2 FQGNSA come from the germline V gene. CDR3 length equals 16 residues. This CDR3 is CASSLSASGGQETQYF. As DNA, the CDR3 is TGTGCCAGCAGCTTAAGTGCTAGCGGAGGACAAGAGACCCAGTACTTC.

V usage is TRBV12-3 or TRBV12-4 and J usage is TRBJ2-1; 10 bases fit TRBD2. The CDR3 runs to 17 residues. J lost 8 bases, V lost 5 bases, and 15 bases had no gene match. Here the CDR3 reads CASSRPLAGVFSDEQFF. The CDR3 coding sequence is TGTGCCAGCAGTAGACCTCTAGCGGGGGTTTTCTCGGATGAGCAGTTCTTC.

This clonotype was detected a few times. The V gene is TRBV12-3 or TRBV12-4, the J gene TRBJ2-1; D might be TRBD1 or TRBD2, each matching 5 bases. Trimming pared 5 bases from V and 0 bases from J, leaving 14 bases between. This CDR3 is 16 amino acids long. DNA for the CDR3: TGTGCCAGCAGTCCTGATGGGGGAAGCTCCTACAATGAGCAGTTCTTC. Translation: CASSPDGGSSYNEQFF.

This clonotype was counted only a few times. The chain carries TRBV10-2 and TRBJ2-7; D ambiguous. Trimming removed 1 base from V and 3 bases from J, with 13 bases in between. CDR1 is WSHSY and CDR2 is SAAADI in the germline V gene. The CDR3 runs 15 residues. Here the CDR3 reads CASSEFGWPDYEQYF. DNA for the CDR3: TGCGCCAGCAGTGAGTTTGGCTGGCCTGACTACGAGCAGTACTTC.

This clonotype was found once. The chain employs TRBV20-1 and TRBJ2-3; D could derive from TRBD1 or TRBD2 (5 bases each). V was clipped by 8 bases and J by 0 bases, with 9 bases between them. This CDR3 contains 12 residues. Germline values: CDR1 DFQATT, CDR2 SNEGSKA (reference sequence). The CDR3 region is CSSRGSTDTQYF. The CDR3 DNA follows: TGCAGTTCGAGGGGTAGCACAGATACGCAGTATTTT.

The rearrangement uses TRBV20-1 and TRBJ2-1, with unresolved D. V was trimmed by 3 bases and J by 7 bases, leaving 7 bases between them. The CDR3 covers 11 residues. The germline CDR1 and CDR2 sequences are DFQATT and SNEGSKA (reference sequence). CDR3 residues: CSASPANEQFF. CDR3 nucleotide sequence: TGCAGTGCTAGTCCCGCGAATGAGCAGTTCTTC.

The sample holds a few counts of this clonotype. The J gene is TRBJ2-5, the V gene TRBV6-5; no definite D call. CDR3 length: 13 residues. V was clipped by 11 bases and J by 2 bases, with 15 bases between them. CDR1 and CDR2 from the germline V gene are MNHEY and SVGAGI. The CDR3 reads CASQWAGQETQYF. The CDR3 DNA follows: TGTGCCTCCCAATGGGCAGGACAAGAGACCCAGTACTTC.

Only a few counts were recorded for this clonotype. The rearrangement links TRBV11-2 to TRBJ2-7; tentatively, D is TRBD1 (6 bases). The ends were cut back, 0 bases at V and 4 bases at J, with 10 bases in the middle. In germline, CDR1 is SGHAT, CDR2 FQNNGV. The CDR3 runs to 14 residues. The CDR3 DNA reads as TGTGCCAGCAGCTTAGAGGGGGCGAGGTACGAGCAGTACTTC. Protein: CASSLEGARYEQYF.

The chain recombines TRBV12-3 or TRBV12-4 with TRBJ2-1; 10 bases match TRBD2. With the DNA end fitting TRBJ2-7 better, the J assignment may be wrong. CDR3 length equals 14 residues. CDR3 in amino acids: CASLPSGSRGEQYF. The CDR3 DNA sequence: TGTGCCAGCCTTCCTAGCGGGAGTCGGGGTGAGCAGTACTTC.

The genes are TRBV5-1 and TRBJ2-4, with D maybe TRBD2 (5 bases). Judging by the DNA end, TRBJ2-7 fits better; the J call may be wrong. This CDR3 contains 14 residues. CDR1 and CDR2 (germline): SGHRS, YFSETQ. The CDR3 here is CASSLMRETYEQYF. The CDR3 DNA reads TGCGCCAGCAGCTTGATGAGGGAGACCTACGAGCAGTACTTC.

The sample holds a few counts of this clonotype. This chain uses TRBV24-1 with TRBJ2-1, with D maybe TRBD1 (6 bases). V was shortened by 4 bases and J by 9 bases, with 9 bases between the two germline ends. The germline V gene encodes CDR1 KGHDR and CDR2 SFDVKD. CDR3 length: 12 residues. CDR3 residues: CATSDIGGEQFF. DNA for the CDR3: TGTGCCACCAGTGACATAGGGGGTGAGCAGTTCTTC.

The V call is TRBV7-9, the J call TRBJ1-2; D remains unclear. This CDR3 has 15 residues. CDR1 is SEHNR and CDR2 is FQNEAQ in the germline V gene (reference sequence). The ends were cut back, 5 bases at V and 4 bases at J, with 17 bases in the middle. The CDR3 nucleotides read TGTGCCAGCAGCCCGCCGGCCCTTAGTCTCTATGGCTACACCTTC. The encoded protein is CASSPPALSLYGYTF.

This clonotype was counted only a few times. The rearrangement uses TRBV7-9 and TRBJ1-2; D is undetermined. With 4 bases removed from V and 0 bases from J, the gap between germline ends came to 9 bases. CDR1 is SEHNR, CDR2 FQNEAQ, per germline (reference sequence). This CDR3 spans 14 amino acids. This CDR3 reads CASSSHTANYGYTF. Written as DNA, the CDR3 is TGTGCCAGCAGCTCGCACACGGCTAACTATGGCTACACCTTC.

The chain employs TRBV7-2 and TRBJ2-1; 8 positions match TRBD2. This CDR3 is 15 amino acids long. Germline V gene sequence: CDR1 SGHTA, CDR2 FQGNSA. The V gene end was trimmed by 6 bases and the J gene end by 7 bases; junction bases not matched to a gene: 11. The CDR3 sequence is CASSLGGLVSNEQFF. CDR3 bases: TGTGCCAGCAGTCTAGGGGGACTAGTATCAAATGAGCAGTTCTTC.

Of note for this clonotype: The junction departs from the called germline gene at one end, perhaps through a read error. The gene calls are TRBV5-1 and TRBJ2-5, with 7 bases identical to TRBD2. CDR3 length equals 14 residues. Germline CDR1 SGHRS, CDR2 YFSETQ. DNA of the CDR3: TGTGCCAGCAGTTTGGTGGCGGGAGAAGAGACCCAGTACTTC. Its protein is CASSLVAGEETQYF.

Concerning this clonotype itself: Compared with germline, one end of the junction differs, possibly owing to a read error. V usage is TRBV29-1 and J usage is TRBJ1-1; D uncertain. Germline-derived CDR1 and CDR2 are SQVTM and ANQGSEA. The CDR3 is 14 amino acids. This CDR3 reads CSVEDWDQDTEAFF. The CDR3, as DNA: TGCAGTGTTGAGGACTGGGATCAGGACACTGAAGCTTTCTTT.

This chain links TRBV6-5 with TRBJ1-3; 9 bases align to TRBD1. V shed 6 bases and J 8 bases; nucleotides not matched to a gene: 8. CDR1 and CDR2 (germline): MNHEY, SVGAGI. This CDR3 spans 14 amino acids. CDR3 loop: CASRAPGQGHTIYF. The DNA of the CDR3 is TGTGCCAGCAGAGCGCCGGGACAGGGACACACCATATATTTT.

The chain is built from TRBV29-1 and TRBJ2-1, with 9 bases identical to TRBD2. V shed 3 bases, J shed 7 bases, and the junction held 4 bases outside the gene matches. This CDR3 is 13 amino acids long. Germline lookup yields CDR1 SQVTM and CDR2 ANQGSEA. DNA for the CDR3: TGCAGCGTTGATGTGCGGGGGGGGAATGAGCAGTTCTTC. It yields the protein CSVDVRGGNEQFF.

This clonotype appeared a few times. The chain is built from TRBV12-3 or TRBV12-4 and TRBJ2-1; D remains unclear. The CDR3 is made up of 12 amino acids. V lost 5 bases and J 7 bases, leaving 9 bases between the germline ends. CDR3: CASSPSINEQFF. The CDR3, as DNA: TGTGCCAGCAGTCCATCTATTAATGAGCAGTTCTTC.